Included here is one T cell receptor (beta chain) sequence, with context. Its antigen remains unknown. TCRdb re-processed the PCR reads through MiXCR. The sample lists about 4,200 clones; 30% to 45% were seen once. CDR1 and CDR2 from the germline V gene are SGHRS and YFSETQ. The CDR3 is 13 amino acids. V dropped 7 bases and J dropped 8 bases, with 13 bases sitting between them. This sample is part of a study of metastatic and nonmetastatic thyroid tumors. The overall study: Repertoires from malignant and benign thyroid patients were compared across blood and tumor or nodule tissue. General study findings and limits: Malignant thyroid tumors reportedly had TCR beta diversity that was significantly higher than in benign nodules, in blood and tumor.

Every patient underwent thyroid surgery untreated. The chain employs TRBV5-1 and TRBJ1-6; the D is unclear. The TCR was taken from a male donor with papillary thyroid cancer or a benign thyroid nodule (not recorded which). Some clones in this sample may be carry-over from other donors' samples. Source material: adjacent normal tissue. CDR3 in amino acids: CASRPGGDSPLHF. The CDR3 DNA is TGCGCCAGCCGACCGGGCGGTGATTCACCCCTCCACTTT.